This is a list of T cell receptor beta chains from one sample in a study of shared clonotypes between healthy human individuals. The protocol was immunoSEQ multiplex PCR, while the TCRdb copy is restricted to in-frame clones and leaves out a portion. The sample carries 300,000 or so clones, 74% recorded once. The sample taken for sequencing was memory CD4+ T cells sorted from blood. The receptors here all came from a man aged 25-45 years in good health. Both conserved end residues are part of each CDR3. D genes are given only for firm matches. Not all rows give a size; the values are once, few, many and, for expanded clones, a class.

14,NA,TRBJ2-7,TRBV15,NA,TGTGCCACCAGCAGAGATTTACTAGCCTACGAGCAGTACTTC,CATSRDLLAYEQYF
13,NA,TRBJ1-3,TRBV7-9,NA,TGTGCCAGCAGCTTACCGGCCGGAAACACCATATATTTT,CASSLPAGNTIYF
16,TRBD1,TRBJ2-7,TRBV14,NA,TGTGCCAGCAGCCAAGGATCGACAGGGCGCGGTTACGAGCAGTACTTC,CASSQGSTGRGYEQYF
15,TRBD1,TRBJ2-1,TRBV5-6,few,TGTGCCAGCAGGTCCTGGGACAGGGTCTACAATGAGCAGTTCTTC,CASRSWDRVYNEQFF
15,TRBD1,TRBJ2-7,TRBV27,NA,TGTGCCAGCAGTCTTGTCCGACAGGGGACCTACGAGCAGTACTTC,CASSLVRQGTYEQYF
13,NA,TRBJ2-1,TRBV15,NA,TGTGCCACCAGCTCAGTCAGGCACAATGAGCAGTTCTTC,CATSSVRHNEQFF
15,TRBD2,TRBJ2-3,TRBV11-1,many,TGTGCCAGCACCCTGAGGACTAGCGGGTTCGATACGCAGTATTTT,CASTLRTSGFDTQYF
16,NA,TRBJ2-1,TRBV9,NA,TGTGCCAGCAGCGTAGCTACAGGAAGCTCCTACAATGAGCAGTTCTTC,CASSVATGSSYNEQFF
13,NA,TRBJ1-2,TRBV28,NA,TGTGCCAGCAGCATGGGACGGCGGTTGAGCTTCGGCTTC,CASSMGRRLSFGF
14,NA,TRBJ2-7,TRBV28,NA,TGTGCCAGCAGTTTAATAGCTCAAAACTACGAGCAGTACTTC,CASSLIAQNYEQYF
17,NA,TRBJ1-1,TRBV5-1,NA,TGCGCCAGCAGCATTGCCCCAGGGTTATCGGAGAGCGGTGAAGCTTTCTTT,CASSIAPGLSESGEAFF
13,NA,TRBJ1-5,TRBV28,once,TGTGCCAGCGAGGACACCCCTAATCAGCCCCAGCATTTT,CASEDTPNQPQHF
14,TRBD2,TRBJ2-7,TRBV7-9,NA,TGTGCCAGCAGCACTAGCGGGAGTTCCTACGAGCAGTACTTC,CASSTSGSSYEQYF
15,TRBD1,TRBJ2-2,TRBV7-7,NA,TGTGCCAGCACCCTTCGACAGGGTGGGGTCGGGGAGCTGTTTTTT,CASTLRQGGVGELFF
14,TRBD2,TRBJ2-2,TRBV29-1,few,TGCAGCGTTGCCGCGGGAGGAGTCACCGGGGAGCTGTTTTTT,CSVAAGGVTGELFF
18,TRBD2,TRBJ2-3,TRBV5-1,NA,TGCGCCAGCAGCTTGTGGGGTCCGGGACTAGCGGGAGCAGATACGCAGTATTTT,CASSLWGPGLAGADTQYF
18,NA,TRBJ2-1,TRBV29-1,NA,TGCAGCGTTGGGCAATACGTGGGAGGCCGTAGCTCCTACAATGAGCAGTTCTTC,CSVGQYVGGRSSYNEQFF
15,TRBD1,TRBJ1-4,TRBV4-1,NA,TGCGCCAGCAGCCAAGACGGGACAGGGTATGAAAAACTGTTTTTT,CASSQDGTGYEKLFF
15,NA,TRBJ2-3,TRBV6-4,many,TGTGCCAGCAGTGAAAGGGGACAAGGCACAGATACGCAGTATTTT,CASSERGQGTDTQYF
13,NA,TRBJ2-3,TRBV7-9,NA,TGTGCCAGCAGCTCCAGGGGTGGGGATACGCAGTATTTT,CASSSRGGDTQYF
15,TRBD1,TRBJ2-1,TRBV28,NA,TGTGCCAGCAGCCCCGGACAGGGGTATTTGAATGAGCAGTTCTTC,CASSPGQGYLNEQFF
16,TRBD1,TRBJ2-7,TRBV2,NA,TGTGCCAGCAGTGAAGAGGGACAGGGGATTTCCTACGAGCAGTACTTC,CASSEEGQGISYEQYF
13,TRBD1,TRBJ2-3,TRBV29-1,few,TGCAGCTGTCGACAGGGTGGAACAGATACGCAGTATTTT,CSCRQGGTDTQYF
19,TRBD2,TRBJ2-1,TRBV5-5,NA,TGTGCCAGCAGCTATCGGAGACTAGCGGGAGGGCCACCCTACAATGAGCAGTTCTTC,CASSYRRLAGGPPYNEQFF
11,NA,TRBJ2-3,TRBV2,NA,TGTGCCAGCAGTCCTCTCGATACGCAGTATTTT,CASSPLDTQYF
12,NA,TRBJ2-5,TRBV5-4,once,TGTGCCAGCAGAAGCGAAGGAGAGACCCAGTACTTC,CASRSEGETQYF
14,TRBD1,TRBJ1-1,TRBV19,NA,TGTGCCAGTGGCACGACAGGGTTAAACACTGAAGCTTTCTTT,CASGTTGLNTEAFF
13,TRBD2,TRBJ2-1,TRBV2,NA,TGTGCCAGCATTATGAGAGCGGGATATGAGCAGTTCTTC,CASIMRAGYEQFF
15,NA,TRBJ1-5,TRBV5-1,NA,TGCGCCAGCAGCTTGAGGGGAGGGGAGGATCAGCCCCAGCATTTT,CASSLRGGEDQPQHF
15,NA,TRBJ1-2,TRBV11-2,NA,TGTGCCAGCAGCTTAGGCCAGATAGCTAACTATGGCTACACCTTC,CASSLGQIANYGYTF
15,TRBD1,TRBJ2-7,TRBV5-1,once,TGCGCCAGCAGCCTGACGACAGGGGGCTCCTACGAGCAGTACTTC,CASSLTTGGSYEQYF
12,NA,TRBJ1-1,TRBV11-3,once,TGTGCCAGCGCTAAAAACGCACGAGAAGCTTTCTTT,CASAKNAREAFF